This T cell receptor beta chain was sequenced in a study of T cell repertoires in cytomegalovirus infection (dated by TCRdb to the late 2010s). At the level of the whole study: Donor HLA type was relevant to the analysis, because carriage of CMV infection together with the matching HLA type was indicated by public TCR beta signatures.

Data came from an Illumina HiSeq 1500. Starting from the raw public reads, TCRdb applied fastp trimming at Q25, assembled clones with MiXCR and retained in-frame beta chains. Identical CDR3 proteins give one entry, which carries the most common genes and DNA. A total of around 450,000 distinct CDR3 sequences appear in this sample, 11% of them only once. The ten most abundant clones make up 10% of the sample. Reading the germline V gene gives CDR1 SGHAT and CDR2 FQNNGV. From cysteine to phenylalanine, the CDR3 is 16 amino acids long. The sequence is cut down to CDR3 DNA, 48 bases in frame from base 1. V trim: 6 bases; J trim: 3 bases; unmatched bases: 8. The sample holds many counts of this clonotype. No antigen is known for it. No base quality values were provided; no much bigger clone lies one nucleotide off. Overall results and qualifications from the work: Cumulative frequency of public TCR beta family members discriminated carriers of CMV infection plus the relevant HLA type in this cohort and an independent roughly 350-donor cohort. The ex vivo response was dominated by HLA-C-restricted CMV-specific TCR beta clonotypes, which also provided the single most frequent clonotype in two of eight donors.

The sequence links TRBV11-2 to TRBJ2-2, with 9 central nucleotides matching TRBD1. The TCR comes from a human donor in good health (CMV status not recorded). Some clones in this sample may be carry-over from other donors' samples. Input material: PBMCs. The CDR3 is CASRKPGQGYTGELFF. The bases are TGTGCCAGCAGAAAGCCGGGACAGGGCTACACCGGGGAGCTGTTTTTT.